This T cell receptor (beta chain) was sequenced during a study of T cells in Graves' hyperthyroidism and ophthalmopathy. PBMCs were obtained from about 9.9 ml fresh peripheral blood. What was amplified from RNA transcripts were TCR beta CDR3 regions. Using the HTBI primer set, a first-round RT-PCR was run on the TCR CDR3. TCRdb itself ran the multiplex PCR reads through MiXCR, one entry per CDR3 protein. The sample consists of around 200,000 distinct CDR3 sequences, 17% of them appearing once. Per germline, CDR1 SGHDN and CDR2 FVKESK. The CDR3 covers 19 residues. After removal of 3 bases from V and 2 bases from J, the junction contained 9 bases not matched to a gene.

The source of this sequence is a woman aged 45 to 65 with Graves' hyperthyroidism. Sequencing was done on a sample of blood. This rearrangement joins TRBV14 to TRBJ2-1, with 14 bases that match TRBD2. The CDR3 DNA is TGTGCCAGCAGCCACACACCGGGACTAGCGGGGGCCACCTACAATGAGCAGTTCTTC. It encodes CASSHTPGLAGATYNEQFF. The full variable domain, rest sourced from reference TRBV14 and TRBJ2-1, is EAGVTQFPSHSVIEKGQTVTLRCDPISGHDNLYWYRRVMGKEIKFLLHFVKESKQDESGMPNNRFLAERTGGTYSTLKVQPAELEDSGVYFCASSHTPGLAGATYNEQFFGPGTRLTVL.